A selection of T cell receptor beta chains follows, all from one sample in a study of blood T cells in healthy people across ages. Via MiXCR, TCRdb re-called the 5' RACE reads, giving one row per CDR3 protein. The data hold 600,000 to 800,000 distinct CDR3 sequences, with 21% observed a single time. What was sequenced was blood. These receptors were obtained from a man aged 70 or older in good health. Both conserved end residues are part of each CDR3. A D gene is named only where the DNA matches it firmly. Where a row states a size, it is once, few, many or the class of an expanded clone; other rows omit it.

j_call d_call clone_size v_call cdr3_nt cdr3_aa
TRBJ2-7 - - TRBV2 TGTGCCAGCAGTGACTTTTCAGCGACCTACGAGCAGTACTTC CASSDFSATYEQYF
TRBJ1-1 TRBD1 few TRBV12-3/TRBV12-4 TGTGCCAGCAGTCCGCAGGGGGCGCGAACTGAAGCTTTCTTT CASSPQGARTEAFF
TRBJ2-3 TRBD1 many TRBV24-1 TGTGCCACCAGTGGTGGGACAGAAAGCACAGATACGCAGTATTTT CATSGGTESTDTQYF
TRBJ2-7 - - TRBV21-1 TGTGCCATCCTGTGGGGCGGGAGGTTCCCTTCCGAGCAGTACTTC CAILWGGRFPSEQYF
TRBJ1-5 - - TRBV3-1 TGTGCCAGCAGCAGCCGACAGAATCAGCCCCAGCATTTT CASSSRQNQPQHF
TRBJ2-4 - - TRBV9 TGTGCCAGCAGCGTAGACAGCCGGGACATTCAGTACTTC CASSVDSRDIQYF
TRBJ2-5 TRBD1 - TRBV27 TGTGCCAGCAGCCGAAAGACAGGGGAAGAGACCCAGTACTTC CASSRKTGEETQYF
TRBJ2-5 - few TRBV20-1 TGCAGTGCTAGCCGCGTCGGGAGCGAGTTCCAAGAGACCCAGTACTTC CSASRVGSEFQETQYF
TRBJ2-7 TRBD2 - TRBV20-1 TGCAGTTTCCCCCCTACTAGCGGGAGAAACGAGCAGTACTTC CSFPPTSGRNEQYF
TRBJ1-4 - many TRBV28 TGTGCCAGCAGGACAGGATTGAATGAAAAACTGTTTTTT CASRTGLNEKLFF
TRBJ2-1 TRBD2 - TRBV3-1 TGTGCCAGCAGTCCCTGGACCGGGACTAGCTCACTCCTGTTCTTC CASSPWTGTSSLLFF
TRBJ2-5 - - TRBV20-1 TGCAGTGCTAGAGATGGGGAGACCCAGTACTTC CSARDGETQYF
TRBJ2-2 TRBD1 few TRBV20-1 TGCAGTGCGGCAAGACAGGGGTCGAACACCGGGGAGCTGTTTTTT CSAARQGSNTGELFF
TRBJ2-5 - - TRBV5-1 TGCGCCAGCAGCCTTACTCCAGGGCTTACGGAGACTCAGTACTTC CASSLTPGLTETQYF
TRBJ2-1 - few TRBV20-1 TGCAGTGCCCCGGGATCCTACAATGAGCAGTTCTTC CSAPGSYNEQFF
TRBJ2-3 - - TRBV20-1 TGCAGTGCTACAGGGGCGTCGGATACGCAGTATTTT CSATGASDTQYF
TRBJ2-7 - - TRBV21-1 TGTGCCAGCAGCAAAGTTGCGGGGCTAGCGGGAGGGGAAGGTTACGAGCAGTACTTC CASSKVAGLAGGEGYEQYF
TRBJ2-5 TRBD2 - TRBV28 TGTGCCAGCAGTTTATGGGGACTAGCGGGAGGCCAGCAGTACTTC CASSLWGLAGGQQYF
TRBJ2-4 - - TRBV10-1 TGCGCCAGCAGTGAGTTTAGGGGGATTCAGTACTTC CASSEFRGIQYF
TRBJ1-1 - few TRBV6-5 TGTGCCAGCAAAAGACTCATCAACACTGAAGCTTTCTTT CASKRLINTEAFF
TRBJ1-2 - once TRBV3-1 TGTGCCAGCAGCCAAGTCAGAAGGGCTGGCTACACCTTC CASSQVRRAGYTF
TRBJ2-2 TRBD1 many TRBV18 TGTGCCAGCAGTCCCGGGACAGGGAACACCGGGGAGCTGTTTTTT CASSPGTGNTGELFF
TRBJ1-2 TRBD1 - TRBV6-2/TRBV6-3 TGTGCCAGCAGTTACCCAAGTAAAGGACAGGACCTCTATGGCTACACCTTC CASSYPSKGQDLYGYTF
TRBJ2-1 TRBD1 few TRBV2 TGTGCCAGCACTCCCGGACAGGGCCCATACAATGAGCAGTTCTTC CASTPGQGPYNEQFF
TRBJ2-1 - - TRBV4-3 TGCGCCAGCAGCCAAGCCCAGGGTAATGAGCAGTTCTTC CASSQAQGNEQFF
TRBJ2-1 - - TRBV20-1 TGCAGTGCTCTGGGCCCACTGAGCTCCTACAATGAGCAGTTCTTC CSALGPLSSYNEQFF
TRBJ1-4 TRBD1 many TRBV15 TGTGCCACCAGCAGGCGGACAGGGGTGGAAAAACTGTTTTTT CATSRRTGVEKLFF
TRBJ2-7 TRBD1 - TRBV24-1 TGTGCCACCATCGGGACAGACTACTACGAGCAGTACTTC CATIGTDYYEQYF
TRBJ2-5 - few TRBV5-1 TGCGCCAGCAGCGAACCGGGACCCCAAGAGACCCAGTACTTC CASSEPGPQETQYF
TRBJ2-5 - - TRBV25-1 TGTGCCAGCAGTGAAGGGGACCAAGAGACCCAGTACTTC CASSEGDQETQYF
TRBJ2-5 - - TRBV7-2 TGTGCCAGCAGCTTTAGGGACAACCACCAAGAGACCCAGTACTTC CASSFRDNHQETQYF
TRBJ1-1 - - TRBV3-1 TGTGCCAGCAGCCAACACGGACGGGAGACTGAAGCTTTCTTT CASSQHGRETEAFF
TRBJ2-3 - few TRBV27 TGTGCCAGCAGTTTATATCCGGCAGATACGCAGTATTTT CASSLYPADTQYF
TRBJ1-1 - - TRBV12-3/TRBV12-4 TGTGCCAGCAGTTTAGCGACTGGCACTGAAGCTTTCTTT CASSLATGTEAFF
TRBJ2-7 TRBD2 - TRBV5-1 TGCGCCAGCAGCTTGGTACCCAGCGGGAGACCGGGGGACGAGCAGTACTTC CASSLVPSGRPGDEQYF
TRBJ1-5 - few TRBV21-1 TGTGCCAGCAGCAGGGACAGCCCCTCGAATCAGCCCCAGCATTTT CASSRDSPSNQPQHF
TRBJ1-5 TRBD1 few TRBV20-1 TGCAGTGCTAGAGGTTGGGACAGGGGGCTAGATCAGCCCCAGCATTTT CSARGWDRGLDQPQHF
TRBJ2-1 - - TRBV7-8 TGTGCCAGCAGCACCGACAGCGACAATGAGCAGTTCTTC CASSTDSDNEQFF
TRBJ1-6 - - TRBV12-3/TRBV12-4 TGTGCCAGCAGTTTAAGGGCACTACGGAGTTCACCCCTCCACTTT CASSLRALRSSPLHF
TRBJ1-6 - - TRBV30 TGTGCCTGGAGTGGACACACATCCGTAAATTCACCCCTCCACTTT CAWSGHTSVNSPLHF
TRBJ2-6 - few TRBV7-9 TGTGCCAGCAGCTCCAGGGGAATCTCTGGGGCCAACGTCCTGACTTTC CASSSRGISGANVLTF
TRBJ2-3 - many TRBV20-1 TGCAGTGCTAGAGATTTTGGAGTCGGCACAGATACGCAGTATTTT CSARDFGVGTDTQYF
TRBJ2-7 TRBD1 - TRBV13 TGTGCCAGCAGCTTAGGCCCAGGACAGGGCTACGAGCAGTACTTC CASSLGPGQGYEQYF
TRBJ2-5 TRBD1 many TRBV12-3/TRBV12-4 TGTGCCAGCAGTTTGGGGACAGGGGGTTTGCTTGAGACCCAGTACTTC CASSLGTGGLLETQYF
TRBJ2-7 - - TRBV24-1 TGTGCCACCAGTGATTGGACCTCCTACGAGCAGTACTTC CATSDWTSYEQYF
TRBJ2-1 TRBD2 few TRBV6-2/TRBV6-3 TGTGCCAGCAGTTTTTTGCCTAGCGGGAACAATGAGCAGTTCTTC CASSFLPSGNNEQFF
TRBJ2-7 TRBD1 - TRBV7-9 TGTGCCAGCAGCTTAGCGCAGGGGGCGGCCTACGAGCAGTACTTC CASSLAQGAAYEQYF
TRBJ1-2 - - TRBV7-9 TGTGCCAGCAGCTTAGAGGGCGCATATGGCTACACCTTC CASSLEGAYGYTF
TRBJ2-3 TRBD1 few TRBV7-2 TGTGCCAGCAGCTTCAACCCCACAGGGGGAGATACGCAGTATTTT CASSFNPTGGDTQYF
TRBJ2-7 TRBD2 - TRBV27 TGTGCCAGCAGTCCCCGCGGGAGGAGGAACGAGCAGTACTTC CASSPRGRRNEQYF
TRBJ1-2 - few TRBV30 TGTGCCTGGAGTTCGAAGGCCATTGCTAACTATGGCTACACCTTC CAWSSKAIANYGYTF
TRBJ2-1 TRBD2 - TRBV3-1 TGTGCCAGCAGCCCGTCGCTAGCGGGAGTTGGGTCCTACAATGAGCAGTTCTTC CASSPSLAGVGSYNEQFF
TRBJ2-7 TRBD2 few TRBV2 TGTGCCAGCAGTCCAAAAGGAGGGACTAGCGTCGGCGAGCAGTACTTC CASSPKGGTSVGEQYF
TRBJ1-2 - - TRBV5-1 TGCGCCAGCAGCTGGGACACCTATGGCTACACCTTC CASSWDTYGYTF